The 17 T cell receptor beta chains below all came from one sample that was sequenced in a study of cytomegalovirus exposure and HLA in healthy donors. The PCR made use of 60 Vbeta and 13 Jbeta primers. Sequencing was performed with immunoSEQ multiplex PCR; in TCRdb, only in-frame clones are kept and a portion is missing. The sample has about 130,000 clones; 77% are singletons. Sample: PBMCs. All receptors come from a male donor in good health and CMV-seropositive.

This clone has a handful of counts. The V and J genes are TRBV7-2 and TRBJ2-5; no definite D call. In germline, CDR1 is SGHTA, CDR2 FQGNSA. Between the trimmed V and J ends, which lost 2 bases and 1 base, there was a span of 8 bases. The CDR3 contains 14 residues. As DNA, the CDR3 is TGTGCCAGCAGCTTAAGATGGCTCCAAGAGACCCAGTACTTC. Protein: CASSLRWLQETQYF.

Written as DNA, the CDR3 is TGTGCCAGTAGTATGGGTGAGGGATTGCAGTACGAGCAGTACTTC. This encodes CASSMGEGLQYEQYF. The V call is TRBV19, the J call TRBJ2-7; weak D call: TRBD2 (5 bases). The V and J ends lost 3 bases and 4 bases respectively, with 16 bases between them. The CDR3 is 15 residues long. Germline values: CDR1 LNHDA, CDR2 SQIVND (reference sequence).

V is TRBV6-1 and J is TRBJ1-1, with D maybe TRBD1 (5 bases). The length of the CDR3 is 15 residues. The germline V gene encodes CDR1 MNHNS and CDR2 SASEGT. V dropped 6 bases and J dropped 2 bases, with 16 bases sitting between them. CDR3 sequence: CASSGLGGINTEAFF. The CDR3 DNA reads TGTGCCAGCAGCGGCTTGGGGGGTATCAACACTGAAGCTTTCTTT.

Note on this clone: Germline is not matched at one junction end, which may reflect a read error. V usage is TRBV27 and J usage is TRBJ2-4, with 9 bases fitting TRBD2. Germline CDR1 is MNHEY and CDR2 is SMNVEV (reference sequence). CDR3 length: 17 residues. CDR3 protein: CASSSWTSESSKNSQYF. CDR3 sequence (DNA): TGTGCCAGCAGCTCTTGGACTAGCGAGTCGAGCAAAAACAGTCAGTACTTC.

The CDR3: CASSQGRRWSEAFF. The DNA for the CDR3 is TGCGCCAGCAGCCAGGGTCGGAGGTGGTCTGAAGCTTTCTTT. The V and J genes are TRBV4-1 and TRBJ1-1, with D unclear. The germline V and J ends were trimmed by 3 bases and 6 bases, with 14 bases remaining between them. The length of the CDR3 is 14 residues. Germline loops: CDR1 MGHRA, CDR2 YSYEKL.

The rearrangement uses TRBV2 and TRBJ2-7; 7 positions agree with TRBD1. The V gene end was trimmed by 8 bases and the J gene end by 6 bases; junction bases not matched to a gene: 13. The CDR3 loop spans 14 amino acids. In germline, CDR1 is SNHLY, CDR2 FYNNEI. As DNA, the CDR3 is TGTGCCAGCGGGGGATCCGGGACAGTTCCCGAGCAGTACTTC. Amino acid sequence: CASGGSGTVPEQYF.

The V call is TRBV9, the J call TRBJ2-5; 9 bases are shared with TRBD1. Per germline, CDR1 SGDLS and CDR2 YYNGEE. J was trimmed by 1 base and V by 0 bases; bases with no gene match: 1. The CDR3 is 15 residues long. CDR3 sequence: CASSVVGQGQETQYF. The CDR3 nucleotides read TGTGCCAGCAGCGTAGTGGGACAGGGCCAAGAGACCCAGTACTTC.

The chain carries TRBV28 and TRBJ1-1; D is perhaps TRBD1 (5 bases). Germline CDR1 and CDR2: MDHEN and SYDVKM. The CDR3 extends over 14 amino acids. V was pared by 2 bases and J by 1 base, with 8 bases between. In nucleotides, the CDR3 is TGTGCCAGCAGTTTAGCAGGGCCGAACACTGAAGCTTTCTTT. Protein: CASSLAGPNTEAFF.

This chain links TRBV20-1 with TRBJ2-1; D gene uncertain. CDR3 size: 11 residues. V was shortened by 6 bases and J by 9 bases, with 12 bases between the two germline ends. Germline CDR1 DFQATT, CDR2 SNEGSKA (reference sequence). The CDR3: CSASDFTEQFF. The CDR3 DNA follows: TGCAGTGCCAGCGACTTCACTGAGCAGTTCTTC.

The rearrangement joins TRBV28 to TRBJ1-2; the D is unclear. V was trimmed by 5 bases and J by 6 bases, leaving 10 bases between them. CDR3 length: 12 amino acids. In germline, CDR1 is MDHEN, CDR2 SYDVKM. CDR3 region: CASSTPENGYTF. CDR3 bases: TGTGCCAGCAGTACCCCTGAGAATGGCTACACCTTC.

This chain links TRBV5-1 with TRBJ2-7; D may be TRBD2 (6 bases). V was trimmed by 2 bases and J by 2 bases, leaving 11 bases between them. CDR1 is SGHRS, CDR2 YFSETQ, per germline. This CDR3 is 14 amino acids long. This CDR3 is CASSFRGNPYEQYF. Written as DNA, the CDR3 is TGCGCCAGCAGCTTTCGCGGGAACCCCTACGAGCAGTACTTC.

The chain carries TRBV9 and TRBJ2-7; 7 bases map to TRBD2. V was clipped by 3 bases and J by 0 bases; unmatched bases: 15. The germline V gene encodes CDR1 SGDLS and CDR2 YYNGEE. This CDR3 has 18 amino acids. The CDR3 sequence: CASSAAPSGAFVSYEQYF. The DNA of the CDR3 is TGTGCCAGCAGCGCCGCCCCCAGCGGGGCCTTTGTCTCCTACGAGCAGTACTTC.

This chain links TRBV12-5 with TRBJ2-2; the match to TRBD1 covers 8 bases. Trimming at V came to 1 base and at J to 2 bases, leaving 3 bases not matched to a gene. CDR1 and CDR2 from the germline V gene are LGHNT and FRNRAP. The CDR3 has 16 residues. CDR3 loop: CASGLGQGSNTGELFF. The DNA of the CDR3 is TGTGCTAGTGGTTTGGGACAGGGGTCAAACACCGGGGAGCTGTTTTTT.

Concerning this clone: Sequence at one end of the junction differs from germline and may be a read error. The chain is built from TRBV7-9 and TRBJ2-1; 11 bases line up with TRBD2. From germline, CDR1 is SEHNR and CDR2 FQNEAQ (reference sequence). The CDR3 is 16 amino acids. CDR3 loop: CSSSSRLAGFGNEQFF. CDR3 bases: TGTTCCAGCAGCTCCCGACTAGCGGGGTTCGGCAATGAGCAGTTCTTC.

This chain links TRBV2 with TRBJ2-7, with 9 bases fitting TRBD1. Germline lookup yields CDR1 SNHLY and CDR2 FYNNEI. With V trimmed by 2 bases and J by 2 bases, 7 bases remained unmatched. The CDR3 extends over 16 amino acids. CDR3 loop: CASSEWNRGRTYEQYF. In DNA, the CDR3 is TGTGCCAGCAGTGAATGGAACAGGGGGCGCACCTACGAGCAGTACTTC. The full variable domain, with the rest looked up from reference TRBV2 and TRBJ2-7, is EPEVTQTPSHQVTQMGQEVILRCVPISNHLYFYWYRQILGQKVEFLVSFYNNEISEKSEIFDDQFSVERPDGSNFTLKIRSTKLEDSAMYFCASSEWNRGRTYEQYFGPGTRLTVT.

This chain uses TRBV5-8 with TRBJ2-3; D not certain. Between the trimmed V and J ends, which lost 0 bases and 1 base, there was a span of 6 bases. The germline CDR1 and CDR2 sequences are SGHTS and YDEGEE. The CDR3 has 14 residues. CDR3 region: CASSLEPGTDTQYF. The CDR3 nucleotides read TGTGCCAGCAGCTTGGAACCAGGCACAGATACGCAGTATTTT.

The rearrangement joins TRBV29-1 to TRBJ2-1; 8 bases are shared with TRBD1. This CDR3 comprises 14 residues. V gave up 3 bases and J gave up 9 bases; unmatched junction bases: 10. Germline V gene sequence: CDR1 SQVTM, CDR2 ANQGSEA. The CDR3 here is CSVDRDRGYGEQFF. CDR3 in DNA: TGCAGCGTTGATCGCGACAGGGGATATGGTGAGCAGTTCTTC.